This paragraph covers one T cell receptor (beta chain) sequence. Its antigen is currently unknown. This entry comes from a study of T cell responses to AZD1222 COVID-19 vaccine. The study's findings and limits: Recipients of two AZD1222 doses showed rising Spike-specific TCR breadth and depth.

CDR1 is SNHLY and CDR2 is FYNNEI in the germline V gene. V gave up 7 bases and J gave up 3 bases, with 19 bases separating them. CDR3 length: 17 amino acids. Assay: immunoSEQ multiplex PCR; the TCRdb copy retains only in-frame clones and omits some. The table records some 170,000 clones, roughly nine tenths of them present only once. The sequence came from an adult in good health. The sample consisted of peripheral blood, taken on day 0 of AZD1222 vaccination. The rearrangement joins TRBV2 to TRBJ1-6, with D possibly matching TRBD1 (5 bases). Written as DNA, the CDR3 is TGTGCCAGCACCCCAATACCCCCAGGGAACTATAATTCACCCCTCCACTTT. This sequence encodes CASTPIPPGNYNSPLHF.